These 9 T cell receptor beta chains originate from one sample sequenced in a study of OX40 agonist ivuxolimab in advanced cancers. Sequencing used immunoSEQ multiplex PCR; TCRdb keeps in-frame clones, though not all of them. Of approximately 91,000 clones in the sample, over 75% were seen once. Sequencing was performed on CD4+ or CD8+ T cells sorted from blood, taken in a trial of the OX40 agonist ivuxolimab. Receptors were obtained from an adult with an advanced solid tumor such as melanoma, head and neck, liver or kidney cancer.

CDR3 bases: TGTGCCAGCAGTTCACAAGGTGGCGTCTCGTACACTGAAGCTTTCTTT. Translated: CASSSQGGVSYTEAFF. The chain employs TRBV7-9 and TRBJ1-1; D unresolved. Germline V lookup: CDR1 SEHNR, CDR2 FQNEAQ (reference sequence). V shed 6 bases and J shed 3 bases, with 20 bases lying between them. The CDR3 consists of 16 residues. Together with reference TRBV7-9 and TRBJ1-1, the CDR3 gives the full variable domain: DTGVSQNPRHKITKRGQNVTFRCDPISEHNRLYWYRQTLGQGPEFLTYFQNEAQLEKSRLLSDRFSAERPKGSFSTLEIQRTEQGDSAMYLCASSSQGGVSYTEAFFGQGTRLTVV.

This sequence joins TRBV29-1 and TRBJ1-1; 12 positions match TRBD1. The CDR3 totals 16 residues. Germline V gene lookup returns CDR1 SQVTM and CDR2 ANQGSEA. Trimming cost V 5 bases and J 6 bases; bases outside gene matches: 13. The CDR3 DNA follows: TGCAGCGTTTGGACCCGGGACAGGGGGCGCTTGGCTGAAGCTTTCTTT. It encodes CSVWTRDRGRLAEAFF. The complete variable domain, with remaining parts taken from reference TRBV29-1 and TRBJ1-1, reads SAVISQKPSRDICQRGTSLTIQCQVDSQVTMMFWYRQQPGQSLTLIATANQGSEATYESGFVIDKFPISRPNLTFSTLTVSNMSPEDSSIYLCSVWTRDRGRLAEAFFGQGTRLTVV.

By sample fraction, this clone is medium-sized (0.01 to 0.1%). The CDR3 region has the DNA TGTGCCAGCCTGGGAAGTTATAATTCACCCCTCCACTTT. Its translation is CASLGSYNSPLHF. This chain links TRBV7-9 with TRBJ1-6, with no clear D. This CDR3 has 13 amino acids. CDR1 and CDR2 from the germline V gene are SEHNR and FQNEAQ (reference sequence). Deletions cut 8 bases from V and 4 bases from J, with 9 bases between.

The rearrangement joins TRBV5-6 to TRBJ2-7, with D uncertain. The germline V gene has CDR1 SGHDT and CDR2 YYEEEE. V was cut by 3 bases and J by 5 bases, with 9 bases left in between. This CDR3 is 12 amino acids long. In nucleotides, the CDR3 is TGTGCCAGCAGCTCTTGGGTCCACGAGCAGTACTTC. As protein: CASSSWVHEQYF.

The chain uses TRBV14 and TRBJ1-6; D is unresolved. The CDR3 has 14 residues. V gave up 0 bases and J gave up 8 bases, with 8 bases separating them. Germline V gene lookup returns CDR1 SGHDN and CDR2 FVKESK. Here the CDR3 reads CASSQEAVYSPLHF. Here the CDR3 DNA reads TGTGCCAGCAGCCAAGAGGCGGTTTATTCACCCCTCCACTTT.

The chain employs TRBV15 and TRBJ1-5; D is possibly TRBD1 (5 bases). CDR1 and CDR2 (germline): LNHNV, YYDKDF (reference sequence). CDR3 length: 14 amino acids. V dropped 1 base and J dropped 7 bases, with 11 bases sitting between them. CDR3 residues: CATSRAGTVQPQHF. CDR3 nucleotide sequence: TGTGCCACCAGCAGAGCTGGGACGGTCCAGCCCCAGCATTTT.

The chain has TRBV7-9 and TRBJ1-4; D is unresolved. Germline loops: CDR1 SEHNR, CDR2 FQNEAQ (reference sequence). The CDR3 runs to 16 residues. V dropped 5 bases and J dropped 3 bases, with 16 bases sitting between them. CDR3 bases: TGTGCCAGCAGCCCCGAGGGTAGGGTGGCTAATGAAAAACTGTTTTTT. This codes for CASSPEGRVANEKLFF.

This rearrangement joins TRBV23-1 to TRBJ1-2, with D perhaps matching TRBD1 (6 bases). TRBV23-1 is known as an ORF, though its function is uncertain. This CDR3 has 17 amino acids. Trimming cost V 2 bases and J 3 bases, with 19 bases left between them. The CDR3 nucleotides are TGCGCCAGCAGTCAAAGTCCAGGGGTGTCAATGGACTATGGCTACACCTTC. The encoded protein is CASSQSPGVSMDYGYTF.

A word on this clone: Other nucleotide sequences from this sample produce the same CDR3. The genes are TRBV10-3 and TRBJ1-1; D perhaps matches TRBD1 (6 bases). Per the germline V gene, CDR1 is ENHRY and CDR2 is SYGVKD. V lost 5 bases to trimming and J lost 1 base, with 8 bases between them. This CDR3 is built from 13 residues. The CDR3 here is CAISSDRNTEAFF. CDR3 DNA: TGTGCCATCAGTTCGGACAGGAACACTGAAGCTTTCTTT.